A single sample is the source of the 13 T cell receptor beta chains below, sequenced in a study of blood T cell repertoires in COVID-19. This table comes from immunoSEQ multiplex PCR, and its TCRdb copy is limited to in-frame clones, with some not included. The top ten clones hold 10% of a sample with around 62,000 clones, approximately 90% of them seen once. The sample was PBMCs or T cells enriched from blood (not recorded which). Source of these receptors: a woman between 40 and 50 years old who had recovered from COVID-19.

This chain links TRBV3-1 (or the pseudogene TRBV3-2) with TRBJ1-1, with D unclear. This CDR3 is built from 14 residues. Per germline, CDR1 LGHDT and CDR2 YNNKEL (reference sequence). Trimming stripped 5 bases from V and 1 base from J, with 11 bases between. The CDR3 protein is CASSYNSGNTEAFF. CDR3 nucleotides: TGTGCCAGCAGCTATAATTCGGGGAACACTGAAGCTTTCTTT.

In its sample, this clone was seen a few times. The chain has TRBV4-1 and TRBJ1-6; D remains unclear. Germline-derived CDR1 and CDR2 are MGHRA and YSYEKL. Trimming pared 0 bases from V and 9 bases from J, leaving 9 bases between. The CDR3 is 14 residues long. The CDR3 is CASSQDPELSPLHF. CDR3 nucleotide sequence: TGCGCCAGCAGCCAAGATCCGGAGCTTTCACCCCTCCACTTT.

V and J are TRBV21-1 and TRBJ2-4; TRBD1 reflects the table's D call only, with no check against the DNA. TRBV21-1 is given as a pseudogene. The CDR3 consists of 17 residues. In DNA, the CDR3 is TGTGCCAGCACCGACAGGGACCCTCGTATAGCCAAAAACATTCAGTACTTC. This sequence encodes CASTDRDPRIAKNIQYF.

This chain links TRBV7-9 with TRBJ1-1; no definite D call. V shed 3 bases and J shed 0 bases, with 8 bases lying between them. This CDR3 spans 14 amino acids. Germline values: CDR1 SEHNR, CDR2 FQNEAQ (reference sequence). The CDR3 here is CASSLWHLNTEAFF. The CDR3 bases are TGTGCCAGCAGCTTGTGGCACCTGAACACTGAAGCTTTCTTT.

This chain connects TRBV2 to TRBJ2-5; possible D gene TRBD2, 5 bases. V lost 2 bases, J lost 4 bases, and 11 bases lay in between. The CDR3 is 14 amino acids. CDR1 and CDR2 from the germline V gene are SNHLY and FYNNEI. CDR3 nucleotides: TGTGCCAGCAGTGAAAACACGGGGAGAGAGACCCAGTACTTC. Translation: CASSENTGRETQYF.

The chain couples TRBV5-8 to TRBJ1-2; D is unresolved. Germline V gene data show CDR1 as SGHTS and CDR2 as YDEGEE. V lost 1 base and J lost 6, with 4 bases in between. The CDR3 runs 11 residues. CDR3 sequence reads: CASSLIDGYTF. The CDR3 coding sequence is TGTGCCAGCAGCTTGATAGATGGCTACACCTTC.

The V call is TRBV6-5, the J call TRBJ1-1; D not resolved. Trimming cost V 8 bases and J 6 bases, with 13 bases left between them. Germline V CDR1 and CDR2: MNHEY, SVGAGI. The CDR3 has 12 amino acids. CDR3 in DNA: TGTGCCAGCGGGAGGGATTCCTCTGAAGCTTTCTTT. It specifies CASGRDSSEAFF.

The chain couples TRBV4-1 to TRBJ1-4, with a tentative D call TRBD1 (6 bases). Per the germline V gene, CDR1 is MGHRA and CDR2 is YSYEKL. The CDR3 totals 12 residues. V was shortened by 3 bases and J by 10 bases, with 9 bases between the two germline ends. CDR3: CASSHSRGKLFF. The CDR3 bases are TGCGCCAGCAGCCATTCCAGGGGAAAACTGTTTTTT.

The CDR3 region is CASTGGATTDTQYF. The CDR3 DNA sequence: TGTGCCAGCACGGGCGGGGCAACCACAGATACGCAGTATTTT. The chain uses TRBV6-5 and TRBJ2-3, with a weak D call TRBD2 (6 bases). The CDR3 has 14 residues. Germline V gene data show CDR1 as MNHEY and CDR2 as SVGAGI. Trimming removed 7 bases from V and 2 bases from J, with 13 bases in between.

The chain has TRBV14 and TRBJ1-2; TRBD1 matches 10 bases. This CDR3 is 16 amino acids long. The germline CDR1 and CDR2 sequences are SGHDN and FVKESK. The ends lost 0 bases at V and 4 bases at J; junction bases unmatched: 5. The CDR3 sequence: CASSQEGQGRRYGYTF. Here the CDR3 DNA reads TGTGCCAGCAGCCAAGAGGGACAGGGGAGACGCTATGGCTACACCTTC.

This clone showed up just a few times. The chain employs TRBV10-2 and TRBJ1-1, with D tentatively TRBD1 (5 bases). This CDR3 contains 14 residues. Trimming left V 3 bases short and J 4 bases short, with 12 bases between. Germline CDR1 is WSHSY and CDR2 is SAAADI. CDR3 in amino acids: CASSDLTGSTEAFF. The CDR3 coding sequence is TGCGCCAGCAGTGACCTCACAGGCTCCACTGAAGCTTTCTTT.

This rearrangement joins TRBV7-9 to TRBJ1-4; a weak D match, TRBD1 (6 bases). CDR1 and CDR2 (germline): SEHNR, FQNEAQ (reference sequence). V shed 5 bases and J shed 7 bases, with 17 bases lying between them. There are 15 residues in the CDR3. The chain's CDR3 is CASSHDGGLREKLFF. In DNA, the CDR3 is TGTGCCAGCAGCCACGACGGGGGGCTGCGTGAAAAACTGTTTTTT. The full variable domain, in which reference TRBV7-9 and TRBJ1-4 provide the parts outside the CDR3, is DTGVSQNPRHKITKRGQNVTFRCDPISEHNRLYWYRQTLGQGPEFLTYFQNEAQLEKSRLLSDRFSAERPKGSFSTLEIQRTEQGDSAMYLCASSHDGGLREKLFFGSGTQLSVL.

The rearrangement uses TRBV7-6 and TRBJ2-2; 8 bases map to TRBD1. CDR1 is SGHVS, CDR2 FNYEAQ, per germline. CDR3 length: 18 residues. V shed 1 base, J shed 6 bases, and the junction held 13 bases outside the gene matches. DNA of the CDR3: TGTGCCAGCAGCTTAGAGGGCGGCAGGGGGCGATCGGCCGGGGAGCTGTTTTTT. The encoded protein is CASSLEGGRGRSAGELFF.